The subject of this entry is one T cell receptor (beta chain). Ages ranged from roughly 18 to 100 years, with residence in approximately 25 US areas. Donors of Cohort 3 who recovered were those that had two negative PCRs, clearance, or symptom resolution. The CDR3 runs to 13 residues. CDR1 is KGHSH, CDR2 LQKENI, per germline. Trimming removed 8 bases at V and 5 bases at J, with 16 bases between. TCRdb's copy holds only in-frame clones and misses some; the assay was immunoSEQ multiplex PCR. In the table there are approximately 200,000 clones, around 82% of which are singletons. The source of the sample is a study of blood T cell repertoires in COVID-19.

This rearrangement joins TRBV18 to TRBJ2-7; D unclear. Sequenced material: PBMCs or T cells enriched from blood (not recorded which). The receptor comes from a man aged 40-49 years who had recovered from COVID-19. In DNA form, the CDR3 reads TGTGCCAGCCACGGCGGCGTCGTGCACGAGCAGTACTTC. Its protein product is CASHGGVVHEQYF.